A single sample gave rise to the 19 T cell receptor beta chains below, sequenced in a study of blood T cell repertoires in COVID-19. Some clones are missing from TCRdb's copy, which holds only in-frame ones; the method was immunoSEQ multiplex PCR. Of some 90,000 clones in the sample, roughly nine tenths were seen once. Sequenced: peripheral blood. The receptors originated from a woman aged 80 or over with active COVID-19.

The CDR3 DNA reads TGTGCCAGCAGCTTAGCGCGTTCGGATACGCAGTATTTT. This gives the protein CASSLARSDTQYF. The rearrangement links TRBV7-2 to TRBJ2-3, with D uncertain. CDR1 SGHTA and CDR2 FQGNSA come from the germline V gene. CDR3 size: 13 residues. Trimming took 0 bases from V and 6 from J, leaving 7 bases between them.

V and J are TRBV5-1 and TRBJ2-7, with 11 nucleotides matching TRBD2. The CDR3 spans 15 residues. The J segment lost 7 bases and the V segment lost 0 bases, leaving 6 bases of the junction unmatched. Germline lookup yields CDR1 SGHRS and CDR2 YFSETQ. CDR3 protein: CASSLVLAGANEQYF. CDR3 DNA: TGCGCCAGCAGCTTGGTACTAGCGGGAGCTAATGAGCAGTACTTC.

The chain has TRBV30 and TRBJ1-1; 8 bases map to TRBD1. Trimming removed 3 bases from V and 4 bases from J; junction bases left unmatched: 10. CDR1 GTSNPN and CDR2 SVGIG come from the germline V gene (reference sequence). CDR3 size: 15 residues. The CDR3 region has the DNA TGTGCCTGGAGCCCCGGACAGGGCGAGAGCACTGAAGCTTTCTTT. Residues: CAWSPGQGESTEAFF.

V and J are TRBV2 and TRBJ1-2, with a weak D call TRBD1 (5 bases). Germline-derived CDR1 and CDR2 are SNHLY and FYNNEI. V dropped 2 bases and J dropped 7 bases, with 20 bases sitting between them. The length of the CDR3 is 16 residues. CDR3 in DNA: TGTGCCAGCAGTGAACAGGGTGGCAGGGATTACGGTGGCTACACCTTC. Its protein product is CASSEQGGRDYGGYTF. The variable domain in full, completed from reference TRBV2 and TRBJ1-2, reads EPEVTQTPSHQVTQMGQEVILRCVPISNHLYFYWYRQILGQKVEFLVSFYNNEISEKSEIFDDQFSVERPDGSNFTLKIRSTKLEDSAMYFCASSEQGGRDYGGYTFGSGTRLTVV.

This clone was counted once. The chain couples TRBV7-3 to TRBJ2-1, with a possible D match to TRBD2 (6 bases). V was shortened by 7 bases and J by 0 bases, with 16 bases between the two germline ends. The CDR3 runs to 16 residues. Per germline, CDR1 SGHTA and CDR2 FQGTGA. The CDR3 DNA follows: TGTGCCAGCACCCCGGGACTCTTGAGCTCCTACAATGAGCAGTTCTTC. This sequence encodes CASTPGLLSSYNEQFF.

The rearrangement links TRBV27 to TRBJ2-1; 8 nucleotides line up with TRBD1. Germline CDR1 reads MNHEY; CDR2 reads SMNVEV (reference sequence). V dropped 5 bases and J dropped 2; count of bases not matched to a gene: 8. The CDR3 spans 16 residues. CDR3 coding DNA: TGTGCCAGCAGTGTCGGCCAGGGGGCTACCTACAATGAGCAGTTCTTC. It specifies CASSVGQGATYNEQFF.

The chain joins TRBV29-1 to TRBJ2-7; 9 nucleotides match TRBD2. The CDR3 has 15 amino acids. Trimming cost V 1 base and J 4 bases; bases outside gene matches: 8. CDR1 and CDR2 (germline): SQVTM, ANQGSEA. This CDR3 reads CSVEGASGKLYEQYF. CDR3 coding DNA: TGCAGCGTTGAAGGAGCTAGCGGGAAGTTGTACGAGCAGTACTTC.

The chain has TRBV7-2 and TRBJ2-4; 7 positions match TRBD2. The CDR3 extends over 14 amino acids. V dropped 1 base and J dropped 11; count of bases not matched to a gene: 8. The germline CDR1 and CDR2 sequences are SGHTA and FQGNSA. The CDR3 DNA is TGTGCCAGCAGCTTAGGGTCGGCAGGGAGGGTTCAGTACTTC. Translation gives CASSLGSAGRVQYF.

The chain recombines TRBV21-1 with TRBJ2-5; the D call in the table, TRBD1, was not verified against the DNA. TRBV21-1 is classified as a pseudogene. The CDR3 contains 16 residues. The CDR3 nucleotides are TGTGCCAGCAGCAAAGAATCCGGGACAGGGAACCAGACCCAGTACTTC. Translation: CASSKESGTGNQTQYF.

The chain is built from TRBV2 and TRBJ1-1, with 12 bases aligning to TRBD1. Germline V gene data show CDR1 as SNHLY and CDR2 as FYNNEI. Unmatched junction bases numbered 14, after V lost 11 bases and J lost 7 bases. There are 15 residues in the CDR3. The CDR3 sequence is CAGKIGTGGRVEAFF. The CDR3 nucleotides are TGTGCCGGCAAAATCGGGACAGGGGGCCGGGTTGAAGCTTTCTTT.

This chain links TRBV28 with TRBJ1-2; 7 bases align to TRBD1. Germline values: CDR1 MDHEN, CDR2 SYDVKM. The CDR3 spans 13 residues. V trimming: 2 bases; J trimming: 8 bases; junction bases outside the gene matches: 5. As DNA, the CDR3 is TGTGCCAGCAGTTTACAGGGGGTTATGGGCTACACCTTC. It specifies CASSLQGVMGYTF.

This clone has more than one count but fewer than ten. This chain joins TRBV28 and TRBJ1-2; 8 positions agree with TRBD1. Germline CDR1 and CDR2: MDHEN and SYDVKM. V gave up 6 bases and J gave up 4 bases; unmatched junction bases: 4. The CDR3 spans 13 residues. The CDR3 region has the DNA TGTGCCAGCAGCAACAGGGGGAGCTATGGCTACACCTTC. This codes for CASSNRGSYGYTF.

This chain links TRBV4-3 with TRBJ1-4; possible D gene TRBD1, 6 bases. With 1 base removed from V and 0 bases from J, the gap between germline ends came to 9 bases. The CDR3 consists of 16 residues. Germline CDR1 is LGHNA and CDR2 is YSLEER. The chain's CDR3 is CASSQGQGSTNEKLFF. The DNA of the CDR3 is TGCGCCAGCAGCCAAGGGCAGGGGTCAACTAATGAAAAACTGTTTTTT.

V gene TRBV4-3 combines with J gene TRBJ2-2; 13 nucleotides match TRBD2. Germline assignment: CDR1 LGHNA and CDR2 YSLEER. V was pared by 0 bases and J by 5 bases, with 12 bases of the junction left unmatched. This CDR3 contains 20 residues. The CDR3 sequence: CASSQDVSGPGLAGTGELFF. The CDR3 coding sequence is TGCGCCAGCAGCCAAGATGTCTCAGGTCCGGGACTAGCGGGAACCGGGGAGCTGTTTTTT.

The rearrangement uses TRBV7-6 and TRBJ2-5, with D possibly TRBD1 on 5 matching bases. The CDR3 spans 14 residues. Per the germline V gene, CDR1 is SGHVS and CDR2 is FNYEAQ. The ends were cut back, 6 bases at V and 2 bases at J, with 13 bases in the middle. The CDR3 DNA reads as TGTGCCAGCAGGGGAACGACAGAACAAGAGACCCAGTACTTC. This gives the protein CASRGTTEQETQYF.

The rearrangement joins TRBV7-6 to TRBJ2-3; 7 bases are shared with TRBD2. CDR1 is SGHVS and CDR2 is FNYEAQ in the germline V gene. CDR3 length equals 16 residues. Trimming removed 5 bases from V and 3 bases from J; junction bases left unmatched: 11. In nucleotides, the CDR3 is TGTGCCAGCAGCCCCCAATCCTGGGGGGGGACAGATACGCAGTATTTT. Its protein is CASSPQSWGGTDTQYF. Full variable domain (outside the CDR3, taken from reference TRBV7-6 and TRBJ2-3): GAGVSQSPRYKVTKRGQDVALRCDPISGHVSLYWYRQALGQGPEFLTYFNYEAQQDKSGLPNDRFSAERPEGSISTLTIQRTEQRDSAMYRCASSPQSWGGTDTQYFGPGTRLTVL.

The rearrangement uses TRBV2 and TRBJ2-6; 8 bases agree with TRBD1. Trimming at V came to 10 bases and at J to 1 base, leaving 12 bases not matched to a gene. The CDR3 extends over 17 amino acids. CDR1 and CDR2 (germline): SNHLY, FYNNEI. DNA of the CDR3: TGTGCCAAAAGTCCCGGACAGGGCCCATCTGGGGCCAACGTCCTGACTTTC. Translating it yields CAKSPGQGPSGANVLTF.

This chain uses TRBV7-9 with TRBJ2-5; D is unresolved. In germline, CDR1 is SEHNR, CDR2 FQNEAQ (reference sequence). The CDR3 is 12 amino acids. V was shortened by 3 bases and J by 5 bases, with 7 bases between the two germline ends. CDR3 bases: TGTGCCAGCAGCTTGTCTATGGAGACCCAGTACTTC. Protein sequence: CASSLSMETQYF.

This sequence joins TRBV6-2 or TRBV6-3 and TRBJ2-7; D possibly corresponds to TRBD1 (5 bases). The V gene's germline CDR1 is MNHEY and CDR2 SVGEGT. The CDR3 sequence is 14 residues long. V was cut by 2 bases and J by 1 base, with 9 bases left in between. The CDR3 spells CASSYRQISYEQYF. The CDR3 bases are TGTGCCAGCAGTTACCGACAGATATCCTACGAGCAGTACTTC.